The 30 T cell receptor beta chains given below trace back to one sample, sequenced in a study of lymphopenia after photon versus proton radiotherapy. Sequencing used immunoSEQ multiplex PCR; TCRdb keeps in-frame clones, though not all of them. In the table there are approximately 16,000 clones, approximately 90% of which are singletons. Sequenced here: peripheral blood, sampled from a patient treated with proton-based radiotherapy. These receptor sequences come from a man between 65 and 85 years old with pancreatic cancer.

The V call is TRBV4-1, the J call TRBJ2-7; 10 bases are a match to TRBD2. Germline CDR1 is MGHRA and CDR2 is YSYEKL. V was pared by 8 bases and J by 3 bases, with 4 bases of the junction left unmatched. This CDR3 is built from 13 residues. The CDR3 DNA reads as TGCGCCAGCGGGCCTAGCGGGAGCTACGAGCAGTACTTC. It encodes CASGPSGSYEQYF.

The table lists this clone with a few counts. The CDR3 loop reads CAISVLQGDSPLHF. DNA of the CDR3: TGTGCCATCAGTGTTCTACAGGGCGATTCACCCCTCCACTTT. This chain uses TRBV10-3 with TRBJ1-6; the D gene is possibly TRBD1 (6 bases). With 4 bases removed from V and 8 bases from J, the gap between germline ends came to 12 bases. CDR1 and CDR2 from the germline V gene are ENHRY and SYGVKD. This CDR3 region has 14 residues.

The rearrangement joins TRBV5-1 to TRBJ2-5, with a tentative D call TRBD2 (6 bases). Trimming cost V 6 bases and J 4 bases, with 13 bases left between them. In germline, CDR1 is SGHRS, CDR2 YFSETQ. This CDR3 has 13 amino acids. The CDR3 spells CASTGGIGETQYF. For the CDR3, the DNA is TGCGCCAGCACCGGCGGGATAGGAGAGACCCAGTACTTC.

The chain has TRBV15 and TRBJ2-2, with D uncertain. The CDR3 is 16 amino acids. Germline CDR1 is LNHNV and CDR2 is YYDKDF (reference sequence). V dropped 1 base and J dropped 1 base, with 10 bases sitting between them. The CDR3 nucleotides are TGTGCCACCAGCAGAGCCCTGGCTTGGAACACCGGGGAGCTGTTTTTT. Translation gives CATSRALAWNTGELFF.

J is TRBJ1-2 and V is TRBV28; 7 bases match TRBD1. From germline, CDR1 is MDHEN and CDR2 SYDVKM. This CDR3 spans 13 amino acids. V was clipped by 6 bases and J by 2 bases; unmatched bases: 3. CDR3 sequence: CASRSGQNYGYTF. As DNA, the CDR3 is TGTGCCAGCAGATCGGGACAGAACTATGGCTACACCTTC.

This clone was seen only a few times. CDR3 sequence reads: CASSQGATGISYNEQFF. CDR3 nucleotide sequence: TGTGCCAGCAGCCAAGGAGCAACGGGGATCTCCTACAATGAGCAGTTCTTC. The chain carries TRBV4-2 and TRBJ2-1; TRBD2 is a possible D gene (5 bases). Germline CDR1 reads LGHNA; CDR2 reads YNFKEQ. Trimming took 1 base from V and 0 from J, leaving 13 bases between them. This CDR3 is 17 amino acids long.

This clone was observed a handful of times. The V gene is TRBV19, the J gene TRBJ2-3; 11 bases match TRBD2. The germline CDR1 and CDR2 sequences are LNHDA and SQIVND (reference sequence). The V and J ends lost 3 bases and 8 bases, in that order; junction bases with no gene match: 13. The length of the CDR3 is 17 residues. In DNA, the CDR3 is TGTGCCAGTAGTATCCCGACTAGCGGGACGAGGAGACGTACGCAGTATTTT. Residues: CASSIPTSGTRRRTQYF.

As DNA, the CDR3 is TGTGCCAGCAGCCAAGATAGCGGCCGAGGAGGGCAGTATTTT. It translates to CASSQDSGRGGQYF. V and J are TRBV4-2 and TRBJ2-3; TRBD2 might be the D (6 bases). The germline V gene has CDR1 LGHNA and CDR2 YNFKEQ. V gave up 0 bases and J gave up 11 bases, with 15 bases separating them. This CDR3 is 14 amino acids long.

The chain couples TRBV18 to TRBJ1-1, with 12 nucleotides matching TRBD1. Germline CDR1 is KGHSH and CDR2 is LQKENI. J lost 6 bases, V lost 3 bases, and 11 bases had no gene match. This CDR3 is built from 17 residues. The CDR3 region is CASSPMVLGQGAPEAFF. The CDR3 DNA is TGTGCCAGCTCACCGATGGTGTTGGGACAGGGGGCCCCTGAAGCTTTCTTT.

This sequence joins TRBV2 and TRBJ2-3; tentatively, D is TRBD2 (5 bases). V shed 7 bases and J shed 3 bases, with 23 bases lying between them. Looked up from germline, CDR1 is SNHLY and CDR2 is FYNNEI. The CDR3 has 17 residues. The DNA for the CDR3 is TGTGCCAGCATCACGGAGGATCTAGGCGGAAGTACAGATACGCAGTATTTT. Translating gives CASITEDLGGSTDTQYF.

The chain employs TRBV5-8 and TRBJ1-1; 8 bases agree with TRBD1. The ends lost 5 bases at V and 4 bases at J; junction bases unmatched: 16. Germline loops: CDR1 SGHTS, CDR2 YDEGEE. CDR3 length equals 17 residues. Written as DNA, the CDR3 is TGTGCCAGCAGGTTCGAGACAGGGGCGGGTCTGGGCACTGAAGCTTTCTTT. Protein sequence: CASRFETGAGLGTEAFF.

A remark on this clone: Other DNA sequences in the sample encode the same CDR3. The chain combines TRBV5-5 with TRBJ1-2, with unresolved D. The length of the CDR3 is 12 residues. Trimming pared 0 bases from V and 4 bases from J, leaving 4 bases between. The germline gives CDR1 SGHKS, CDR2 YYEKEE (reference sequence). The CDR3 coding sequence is TGTGCCAGCAGCTTGGGCAGCTATGGCTACACCTTC. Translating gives CASSLGSYGYTF.

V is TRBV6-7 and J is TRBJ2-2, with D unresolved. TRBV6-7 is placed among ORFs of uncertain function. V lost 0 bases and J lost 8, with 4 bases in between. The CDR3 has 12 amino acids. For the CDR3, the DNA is TGTGCCAGCAGTTACTCTGGTGGGGAGCTGTTTTTT. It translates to CASSYSGGELFF.

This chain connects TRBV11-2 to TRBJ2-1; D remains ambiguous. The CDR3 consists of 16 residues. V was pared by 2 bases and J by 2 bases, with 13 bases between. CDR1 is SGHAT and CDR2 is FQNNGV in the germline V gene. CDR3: CASSLSLDRTYNEQFF. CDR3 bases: TGTGCCAGCAGCTTATCTCTGGACCGAACCTACAATGAGCAGTTCTTC.

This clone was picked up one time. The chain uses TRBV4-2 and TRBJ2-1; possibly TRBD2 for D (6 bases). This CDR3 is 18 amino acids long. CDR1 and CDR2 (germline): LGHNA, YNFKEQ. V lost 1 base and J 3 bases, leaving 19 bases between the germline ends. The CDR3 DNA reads TGTGCCAGCAGCCAAGTTGTGTCCACGGGAGACTACTACAATGAGCAGTTCTTC. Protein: CASSQVVSTGDYYNEQFF.

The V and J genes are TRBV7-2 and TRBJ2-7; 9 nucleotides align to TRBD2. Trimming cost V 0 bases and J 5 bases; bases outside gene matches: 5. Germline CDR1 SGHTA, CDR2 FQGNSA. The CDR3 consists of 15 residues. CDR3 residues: CASSLAAGGPHEQYF. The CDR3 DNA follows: TGTGCCAGCAGCTTAGCGGCGGGAGGGCCCCACGAGCAGTACTTC.

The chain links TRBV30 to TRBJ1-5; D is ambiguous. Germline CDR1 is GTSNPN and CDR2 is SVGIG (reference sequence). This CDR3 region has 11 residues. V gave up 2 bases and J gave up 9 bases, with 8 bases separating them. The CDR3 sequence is CAWSTGGPQHF. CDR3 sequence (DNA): TGTGCCTGGAGTACTGGAGGGCCCCAGCATTTT.

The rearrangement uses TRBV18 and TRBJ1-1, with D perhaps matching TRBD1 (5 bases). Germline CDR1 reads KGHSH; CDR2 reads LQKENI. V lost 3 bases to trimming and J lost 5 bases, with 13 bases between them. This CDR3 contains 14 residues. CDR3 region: CASSPPGLGTEAFF. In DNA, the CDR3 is TGTGCCAGCTCACCGCCGGGACTTGGGACTGAAGCTTTCTTT.

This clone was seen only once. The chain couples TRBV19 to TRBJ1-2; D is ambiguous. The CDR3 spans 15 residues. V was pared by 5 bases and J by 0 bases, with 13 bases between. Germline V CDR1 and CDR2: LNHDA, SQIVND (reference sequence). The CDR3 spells CASSPPGRPNYGYTF. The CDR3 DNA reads TGTGCCAGTAGTCCCCCGGGAAGGCCTAACTATGGCTACACCTTC.

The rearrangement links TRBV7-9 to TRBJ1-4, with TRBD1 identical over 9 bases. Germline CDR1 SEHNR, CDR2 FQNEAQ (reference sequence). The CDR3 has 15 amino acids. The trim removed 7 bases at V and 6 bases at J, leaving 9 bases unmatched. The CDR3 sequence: CASIPTGGADEKLFF. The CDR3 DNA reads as TGTGCCAGCATACCTACAGGGGGCGCCGATGAAAAACTGTTTTTT.

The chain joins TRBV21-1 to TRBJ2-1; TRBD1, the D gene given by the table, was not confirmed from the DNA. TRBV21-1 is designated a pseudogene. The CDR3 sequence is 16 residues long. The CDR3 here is CASSCRDRVVVNEQFF. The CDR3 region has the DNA TGTGCCAGCAGCTGCCGGGACAGGGTAGTGGTGAATGAGCAGTTCTTC.

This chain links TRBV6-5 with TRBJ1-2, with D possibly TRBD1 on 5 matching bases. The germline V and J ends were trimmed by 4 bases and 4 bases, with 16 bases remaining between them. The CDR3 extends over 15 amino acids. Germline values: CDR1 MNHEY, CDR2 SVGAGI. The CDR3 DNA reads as TGTGCCAGCAGTTTCGGGCCCCTGGGGACCTATGGCTACACCTTC. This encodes CASSFGPLGTYGYTF.

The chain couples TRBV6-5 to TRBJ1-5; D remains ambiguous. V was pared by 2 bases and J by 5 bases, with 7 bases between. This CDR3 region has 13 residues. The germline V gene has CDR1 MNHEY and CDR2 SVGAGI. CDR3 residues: CASSYEKYQPQHF. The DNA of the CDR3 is TGTGCCAGCAGTTACGAGAAATATCAGCCCCAGCATTTT.

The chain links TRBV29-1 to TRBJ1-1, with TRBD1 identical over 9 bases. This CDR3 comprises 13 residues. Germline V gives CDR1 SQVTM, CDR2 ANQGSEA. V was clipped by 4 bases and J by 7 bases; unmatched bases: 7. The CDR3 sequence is CSVGRDRASEAFF. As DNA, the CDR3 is TGCAGCGTTGGCCGGGACAGGGCTAGTGAAGCTTTCTTT. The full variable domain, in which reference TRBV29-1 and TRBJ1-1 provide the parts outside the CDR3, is SAVISQKPSRDICQRGTSLTIQCQVDSQVTMMFWYRQQPGQSLTLIATANQGSEATYESGFVIDKFPISRPNLTFSTLTVSNMSPEDSSIYLCSVGRDRASEAFFGQGTRLTVV.

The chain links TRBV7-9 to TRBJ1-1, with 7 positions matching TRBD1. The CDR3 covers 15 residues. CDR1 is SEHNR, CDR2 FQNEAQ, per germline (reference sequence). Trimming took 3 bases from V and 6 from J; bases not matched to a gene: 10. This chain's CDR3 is CASSFPEGASAEAFF. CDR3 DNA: TGTGCCAGCAGCTTTCCCGAGGGGGCAAGCGCTGAAGCTTTCTTT.

CDR3 sequence: CAISELGDRAPNEQFF. DNA for the CDR3: TGTGCCATCAGTGAGCTGGGGGACAGGGCTCCCAATGAGCAGTTCTTC. The V gene is TRBV10-3, the J gene TRBJ2-1; 9 nucleotides match TRBD1. The V segment lost 2 bases and the J segment 6 bases; nucleotides outside the gene matches: 8. The V gene's germline CDR1 is ENHRY and CDR2 SYGVKD. This CDR3 is built from 16 residues.

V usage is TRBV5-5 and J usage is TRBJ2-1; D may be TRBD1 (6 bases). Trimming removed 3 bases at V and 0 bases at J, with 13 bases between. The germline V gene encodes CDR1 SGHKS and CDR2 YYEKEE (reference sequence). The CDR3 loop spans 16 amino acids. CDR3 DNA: TGTGCCAGCAGCTGGTGGGACAAGAGCTCCTACAATGAGCAGTTCTTC. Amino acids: CASSWWDKSSYNEQFF. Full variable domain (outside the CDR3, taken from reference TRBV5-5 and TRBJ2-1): DAGVTQSPTHLIKTRGQQVTLRCSPISGHKSVSWYQQVLGQGPQFIFQYYEKEERGRGNFPDRFSARQFPNYSSELNVNALLLGDSALYLCASSWWDKSSYNEQFFGPGTRLTVL.

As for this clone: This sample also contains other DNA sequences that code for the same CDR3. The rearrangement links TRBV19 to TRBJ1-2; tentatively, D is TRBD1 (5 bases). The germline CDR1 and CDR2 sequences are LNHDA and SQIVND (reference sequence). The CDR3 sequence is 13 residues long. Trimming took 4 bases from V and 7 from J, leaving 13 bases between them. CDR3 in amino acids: CASSTGVGRGYTF. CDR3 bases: TGTGCCAGTAGTACGGGGGTGGGTCGTGGCTACACCTTC.

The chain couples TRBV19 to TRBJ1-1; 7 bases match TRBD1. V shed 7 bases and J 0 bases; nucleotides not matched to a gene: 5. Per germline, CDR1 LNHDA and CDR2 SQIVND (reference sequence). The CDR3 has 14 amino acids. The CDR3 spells CASMTGHMNTEAFF. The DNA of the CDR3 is TGTGCCAGTATGACAGGGCACATGAACACTGAAGCTTTCTTT. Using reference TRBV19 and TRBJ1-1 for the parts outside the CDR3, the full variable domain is DGGITQSPKYLFRKEGQNVTLSCEQNLNHDAMYWYRQDPGQGLRLIYYSQIVNDFQKGDIAEGYSVSREKKESFPLTVTSAQKNPTAFYLCASMTGHMNTEAFFGQGTRLTVV.

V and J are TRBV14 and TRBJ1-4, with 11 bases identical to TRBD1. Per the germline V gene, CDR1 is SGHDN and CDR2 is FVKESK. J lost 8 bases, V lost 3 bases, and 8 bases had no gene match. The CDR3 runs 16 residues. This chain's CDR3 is CASSQGWTGGREKLFF. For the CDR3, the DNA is TGTGCCAGCAGCCAGGGCTGGACAGGGGGCCGAGAAAAACTGTTTTTT.